This TCR beta chain derives from a study of early T cells in non-severe SARS-CoV-2 infection. Across the whole study: Bulk RNA from unsorted whole blood was sequenced; chains were unpaired.

Researchers tagged individual cDNA molecules with unique molecular identifiers. Via MiXCR, TCRdb re-called the 5' RACE reads, giving one row per CDR3 protein. The sample includes some 120,000 distinct CDR3 sequences, around 14% of them seen just once. V gave up 3 bases and J gave up 5 bases, with 13 bases separating them. The CDR3 runs to 14 residues. The germline gives CDR1 DFQATT, CDR2 SNEGSKA (reference sequence). Sequencing was carried out using whole blood. The TCR originated in an adult who was a healthcare worker with PCR-confirmed SARS-CoV-2 infection or an uninfected control (not recorded which). This chain links TRBV20-1 with TRBJ2-2; weak D call: TRBD2 (6 bases). The CDR3 region has the DNA TGCAGTGCTAGGAGAGCGGAGGGGACCGGGGAGCTGTTTTTT. Protein: CSARRAEGTGELFF.